These 2 T cell receptor beta chains share one sample of origin, sequenced in a study of CD8+ T cells in alopecia areata. cDNA prepared by RNA extraction and subsequent reverse transcription served as the template for sequencing. This table comes from immunoSEQ multiplex PCR, and its TCRdb copy is limited to in-frame clones, with some not included. The table shows over 250,000 clones, with 60% occurring only once. Treatment meaning: oral pan-JAK inhibitor, 5-10 mg twice daily. Sequenced material: CD4+ T cells sorted from blood, taken around week 54, from a patient treated with tofacitinib. Receptors originate from a human donor with alopecia areata.

V usage is TRBV10-3 and J usage is TRBJ2-5, with D hard to call. Germline CDR1 and CDR2: ENHRY and SYGVKD. This CDR3 contains 16 residues. V gave up 4 bases and J gave up 7 bases, with 22 bases separating them. CDR3 residues: CAISVVAGRPLGTQYF. The CDR3 DNA is TGTGCCATCAGTGTTGTAGCCGGTCGGCCCTTGGGGACCCAGTACTTC.

J is TRBJ2-2 and V is TRBV29-1; D remains unclear. V was trimmed by 6 bases and J by 1 base, leaving 12 bases between them. CDR1 SQVTM and CDR2 ANQGSEA come from the germline V gene. The CDR3 has 14 residues. CDR3 bases: TGCAGCGTGGCCGGACGGAAGAACACCGGGGAGCTGTTTTTT. Amino acid sequence: CSVAGRKNTGELFF.